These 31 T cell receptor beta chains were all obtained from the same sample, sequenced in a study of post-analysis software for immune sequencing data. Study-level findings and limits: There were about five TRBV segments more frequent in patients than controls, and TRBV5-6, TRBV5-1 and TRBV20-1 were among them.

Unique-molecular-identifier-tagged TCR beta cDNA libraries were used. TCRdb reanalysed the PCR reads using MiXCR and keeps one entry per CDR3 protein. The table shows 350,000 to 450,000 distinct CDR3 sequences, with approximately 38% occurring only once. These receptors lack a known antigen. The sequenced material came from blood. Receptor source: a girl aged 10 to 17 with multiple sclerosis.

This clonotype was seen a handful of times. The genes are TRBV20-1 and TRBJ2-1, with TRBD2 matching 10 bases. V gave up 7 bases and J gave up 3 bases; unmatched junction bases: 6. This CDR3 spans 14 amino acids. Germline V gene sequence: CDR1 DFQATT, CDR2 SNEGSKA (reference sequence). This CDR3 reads CSGDSGGIYNEQFF. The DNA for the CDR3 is TGCAGTGGTGATAGCGGGGGGATCTACAATGAGCAGTTCTTC.

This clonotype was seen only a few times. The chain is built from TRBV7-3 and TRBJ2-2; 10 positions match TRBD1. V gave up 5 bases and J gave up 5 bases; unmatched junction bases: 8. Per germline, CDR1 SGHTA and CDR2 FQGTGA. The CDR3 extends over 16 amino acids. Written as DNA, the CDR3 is TGTGCCAGCAGCCTCGGGACAGGGGAGGGGACCGGGGAGCTGTTTTTT. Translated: CASSLGTGEGTGELFF.

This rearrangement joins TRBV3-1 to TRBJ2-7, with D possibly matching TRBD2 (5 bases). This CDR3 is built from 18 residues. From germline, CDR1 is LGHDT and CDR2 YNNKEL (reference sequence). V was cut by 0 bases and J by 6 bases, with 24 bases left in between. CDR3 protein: CASSQEWLRQTGFGEQYF. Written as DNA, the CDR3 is TGTGCCAGCAGCCAAGAATGGCTGCGTCAGACGGGGTTCGGCGAGCAGTACTTC.

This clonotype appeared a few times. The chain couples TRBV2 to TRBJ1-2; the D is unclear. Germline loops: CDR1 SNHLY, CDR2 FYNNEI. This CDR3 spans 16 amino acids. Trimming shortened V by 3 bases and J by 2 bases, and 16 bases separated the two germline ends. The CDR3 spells CASSDRVLATNYGYTF. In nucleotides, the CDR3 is TGTGCCAGCAGTGATCGGGTGCTAGCCACCAACTATGGCTACACCTTC.

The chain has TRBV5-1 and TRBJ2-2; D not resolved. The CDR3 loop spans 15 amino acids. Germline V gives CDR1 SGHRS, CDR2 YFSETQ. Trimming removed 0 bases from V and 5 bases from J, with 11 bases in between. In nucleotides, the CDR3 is TGCGCCAGCAGCTTGGGGGCCAGTCAAACCGGGGAGCTGTTTTTT. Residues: CASSLGASQTGELFF.

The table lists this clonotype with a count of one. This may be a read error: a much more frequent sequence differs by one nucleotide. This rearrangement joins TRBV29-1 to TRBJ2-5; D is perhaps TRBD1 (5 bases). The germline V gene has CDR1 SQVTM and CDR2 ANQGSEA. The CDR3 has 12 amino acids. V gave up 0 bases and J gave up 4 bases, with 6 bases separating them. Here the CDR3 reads CSVEDGAETQYF. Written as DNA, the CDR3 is TGCAGCGTTGAAGATGGGGCAGAGACCCAGTACTTC.

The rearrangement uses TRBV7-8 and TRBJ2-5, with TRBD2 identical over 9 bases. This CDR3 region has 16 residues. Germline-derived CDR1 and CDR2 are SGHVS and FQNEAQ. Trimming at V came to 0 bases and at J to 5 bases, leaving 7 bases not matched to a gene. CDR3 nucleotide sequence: TGTGCCAGCAGCTTAGCAGGCGGGGGGGCCCAGGAGACCCAGTACTTC. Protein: CASSLAGGGAQETQYF.

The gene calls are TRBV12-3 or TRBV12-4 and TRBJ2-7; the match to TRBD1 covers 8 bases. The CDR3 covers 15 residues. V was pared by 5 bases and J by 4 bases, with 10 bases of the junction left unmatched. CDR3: CASSRLDRGRYEQYF. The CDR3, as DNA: TGTGCCAGCAGTCGCCTCGACAGGGGCAGGTACGAGCAGTACTTC.

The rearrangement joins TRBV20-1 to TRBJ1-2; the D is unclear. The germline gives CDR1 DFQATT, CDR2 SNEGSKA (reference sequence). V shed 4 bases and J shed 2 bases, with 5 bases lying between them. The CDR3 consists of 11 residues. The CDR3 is CSATPNYGYTF. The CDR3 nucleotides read TGCAGTGCTACTCCGAACTATGGCTACACCTTC.

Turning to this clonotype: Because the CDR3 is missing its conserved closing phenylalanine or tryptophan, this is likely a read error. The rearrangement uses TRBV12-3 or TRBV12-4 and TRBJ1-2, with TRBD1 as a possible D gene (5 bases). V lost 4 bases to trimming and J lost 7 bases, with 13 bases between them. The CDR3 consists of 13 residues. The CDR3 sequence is CASSWDRPSGYTC. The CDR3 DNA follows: TGTGCCAGCAGTTGGGACCGGCCCTCTGGCTACACCTGC.

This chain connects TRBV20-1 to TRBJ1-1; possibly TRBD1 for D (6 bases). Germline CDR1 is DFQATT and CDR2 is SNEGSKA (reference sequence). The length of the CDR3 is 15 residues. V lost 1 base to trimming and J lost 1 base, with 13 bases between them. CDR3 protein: CSARGSNRANTEAFF. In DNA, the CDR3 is TGCAGTGCTAGAGGAAGTAACAGGGCGAACACTGAAGCTTTCTTT.

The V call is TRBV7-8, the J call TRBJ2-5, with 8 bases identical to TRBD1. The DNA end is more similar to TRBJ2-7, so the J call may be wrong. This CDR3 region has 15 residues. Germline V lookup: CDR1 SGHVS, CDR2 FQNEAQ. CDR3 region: CASRSGTGGFYEQYF. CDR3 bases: TGTGCCAGCAGATCCGGGACAGGTGGTTTCTACGAGCAGTACTTC.

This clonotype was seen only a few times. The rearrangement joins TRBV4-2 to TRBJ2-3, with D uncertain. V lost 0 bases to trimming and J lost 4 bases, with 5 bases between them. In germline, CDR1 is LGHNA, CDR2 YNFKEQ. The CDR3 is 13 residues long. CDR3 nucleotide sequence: TGTGCCAGCAGCCAAGATCTAGCAGATACGCAGTATTTT. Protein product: CASSQDLADTQYF.

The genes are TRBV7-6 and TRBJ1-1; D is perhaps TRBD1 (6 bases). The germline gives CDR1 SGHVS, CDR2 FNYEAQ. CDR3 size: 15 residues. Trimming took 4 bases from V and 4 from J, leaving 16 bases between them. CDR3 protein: CASSWGARGGTEAFF. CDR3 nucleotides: TGTGCCAGCAGCTGGGGGGCCAGGGGCGGCACTGAAGCTTTCTTT.

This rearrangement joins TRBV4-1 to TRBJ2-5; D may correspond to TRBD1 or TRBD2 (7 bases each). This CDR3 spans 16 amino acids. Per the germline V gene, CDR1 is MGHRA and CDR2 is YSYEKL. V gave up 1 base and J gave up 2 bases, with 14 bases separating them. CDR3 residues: CASSQGQGGGQETQYF. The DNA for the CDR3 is TGCGCCAGCAGCCAAGGACAGGGAGGGGGGCAAGAGACCCAGTACTTC.

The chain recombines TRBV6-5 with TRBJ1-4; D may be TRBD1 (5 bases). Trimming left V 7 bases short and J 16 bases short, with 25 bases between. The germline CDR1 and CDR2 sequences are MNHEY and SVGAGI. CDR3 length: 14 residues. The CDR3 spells CASIDPGPTRRGFF. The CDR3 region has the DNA TGTGCCAGCATCGACCCGGGACCGACCCGAAGGGGGTTTTTT.

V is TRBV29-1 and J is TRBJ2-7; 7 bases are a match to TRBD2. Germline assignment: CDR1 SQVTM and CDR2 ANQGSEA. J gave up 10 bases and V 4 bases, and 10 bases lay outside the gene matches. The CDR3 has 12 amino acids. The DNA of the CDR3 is TGCAGCGTTGGGGAGGGACGAGAGATCCAGTACTTC. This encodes CSVGEGREIQYF.

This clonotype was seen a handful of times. The CDR3, as DNA: TGCAGTGCTAGAGATTACGGACTGCAAGAGACCCAGTACTTC. Protein product: CSARDYGLQETQYF. V and J are TRBV20-1 and TRBJ2-5; D may be TRBD2 (5 bases). CDR1 and CDR2 (germline): DFQATT, SNEGSKA (reference sequence). The CDR3 contains 14 residues. V lost 0 bases and J 2 bases, leaving 10 bases between the germline ends.

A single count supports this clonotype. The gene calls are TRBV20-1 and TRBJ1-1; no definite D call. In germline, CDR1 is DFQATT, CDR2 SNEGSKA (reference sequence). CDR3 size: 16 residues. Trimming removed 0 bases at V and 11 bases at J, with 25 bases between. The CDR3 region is CSARDDWDAGTDGAFF. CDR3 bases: TGCAGTGCTAGAGATGATTGGGATGCAGGTACCGATGGGGCTTTCTTT.

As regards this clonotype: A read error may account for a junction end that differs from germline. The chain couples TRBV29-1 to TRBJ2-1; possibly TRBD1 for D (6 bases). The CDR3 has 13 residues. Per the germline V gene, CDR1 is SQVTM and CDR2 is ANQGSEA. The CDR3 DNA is TGCAGCGTTAGGACAGAAATCTACAATGAGCAGTTATTC. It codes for CSVRTEIYNEQLF.

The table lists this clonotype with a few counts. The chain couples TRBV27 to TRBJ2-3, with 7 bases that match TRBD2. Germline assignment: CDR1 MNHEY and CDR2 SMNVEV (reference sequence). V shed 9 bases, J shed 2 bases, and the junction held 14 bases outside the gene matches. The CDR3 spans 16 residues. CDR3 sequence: CARNTRGGLDTDTQYF. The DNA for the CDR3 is TGTGCCAGAAATACAAGGGGCGGACTAGACACAGATACGCAGTATTTT.

The CDR3 bases are TGCGCCAGCAGCTTGAGTGAGGGTGGTTTCACTGAAGCTTTCTTT. Translating it yields CASSLSEGGFTEAFF. The chain uses TRBV5-1 and TRBJ1-1; the D is unclear. The CDR3 has 15 residues. Trimming stripped 1 base from V and 4 bases from J, with 14 bases between. The germline gives CDR1 SGHRS, CDR2 YFSETQ. Full variable domain (remainder filled in from reference TRBV5-1 and TRBJ1-1): KAGVTQTPRYLIKTRGQQVTLSCSPISGHRSVSWYQQTPGQGLQFLFEYFSETQRNKGNFPGRFSGRQFSNSRSEMNVSTLELGDSALYLCASSLSEGGFTEAFFGQGTRLTVV.

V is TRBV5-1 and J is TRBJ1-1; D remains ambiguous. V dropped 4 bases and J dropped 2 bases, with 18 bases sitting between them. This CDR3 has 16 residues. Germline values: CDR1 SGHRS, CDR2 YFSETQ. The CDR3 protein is CASSPPGVIGNTEAFF. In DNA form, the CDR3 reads TGCGCCAGCAGCCCGCCGGGTGTAATCGGTAACACTGAAGCTTTCTTT. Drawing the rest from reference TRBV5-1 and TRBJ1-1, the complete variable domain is KAGVTQTPRYLIKTRGQQVTLSCSPISGHRSVSWYQQTPGQGLQFLFEYFSETQRNKGNFPGRFSGRQFSNSRSEMNVSTLELGDSALYLCASSPPGVIGNTEAFFGQGTRLTVV.

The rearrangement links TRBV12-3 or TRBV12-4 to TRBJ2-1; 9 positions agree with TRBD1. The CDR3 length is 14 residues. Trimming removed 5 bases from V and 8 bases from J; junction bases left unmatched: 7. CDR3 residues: CASSGTGKTDEQFF. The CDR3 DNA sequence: TGTGCCAGCAGTGGGACAGGGAAAACCGATGAGCAGTTCTTC.

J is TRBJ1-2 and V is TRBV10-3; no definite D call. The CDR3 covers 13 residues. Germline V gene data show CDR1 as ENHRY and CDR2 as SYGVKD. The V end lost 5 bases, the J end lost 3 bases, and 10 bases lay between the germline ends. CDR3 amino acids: CAISPGQDYGYTF. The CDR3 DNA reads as TGTGCCATCAGTCCCGGTCAGGACTATGGCTACACCTTC.

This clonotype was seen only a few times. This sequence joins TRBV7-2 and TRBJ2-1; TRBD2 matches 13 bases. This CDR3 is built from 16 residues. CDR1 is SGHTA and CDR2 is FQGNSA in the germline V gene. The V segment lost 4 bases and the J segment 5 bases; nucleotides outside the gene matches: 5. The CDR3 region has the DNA TGTGCCAGCAGCTGGGCACTAGCGGGGGGGGACAATGAGCAGTTCTTC. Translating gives CASSWALAGGDNEQFF.

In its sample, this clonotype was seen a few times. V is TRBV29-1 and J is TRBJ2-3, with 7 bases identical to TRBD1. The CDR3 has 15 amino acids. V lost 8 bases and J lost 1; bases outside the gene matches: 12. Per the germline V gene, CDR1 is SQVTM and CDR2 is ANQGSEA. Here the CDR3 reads CSLSTWQGGTDTQYF. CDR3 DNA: TGCAGCCTATCCACCTGGCAGGGGGGCACAGATACGCAGTATTTT.

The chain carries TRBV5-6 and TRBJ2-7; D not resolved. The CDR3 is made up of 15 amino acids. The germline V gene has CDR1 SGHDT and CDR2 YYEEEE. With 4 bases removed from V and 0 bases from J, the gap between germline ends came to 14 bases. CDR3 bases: TGTGCCAGCAGCCTCGCCGGGCCTTACTCCTACGAGCAGTACTTC. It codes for CASSLAGPYSYEQYF. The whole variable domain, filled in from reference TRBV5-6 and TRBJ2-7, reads DAGVTQSPTHLIKTRGQQVTLRCSPKSGHDTVSWYQQALGQGPQFIFQYYEEEERQRGNFPDRFSGHQFPNYSSELNVNALLLGDSALYLCASSLAGPYSYEQYFGPGTRLTVT.

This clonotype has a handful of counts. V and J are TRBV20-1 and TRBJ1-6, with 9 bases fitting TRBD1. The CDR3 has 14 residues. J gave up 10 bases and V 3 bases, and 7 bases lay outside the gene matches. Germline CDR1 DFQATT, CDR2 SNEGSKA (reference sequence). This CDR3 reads CSARPGQGASPLHF. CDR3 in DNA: TGCAGTGCTAGGCCGGGACAGGGAGCCTCACCCCTCCACTTT.

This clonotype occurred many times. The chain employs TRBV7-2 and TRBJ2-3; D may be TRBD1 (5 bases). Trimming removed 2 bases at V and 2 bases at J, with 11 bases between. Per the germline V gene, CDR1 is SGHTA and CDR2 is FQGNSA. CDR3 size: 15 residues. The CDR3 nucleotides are TGTGCCAGCAGCTTAACACAGGCGCCCACAGATACGCAGTATTTT. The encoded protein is CASSLTQAPTDTQYF.

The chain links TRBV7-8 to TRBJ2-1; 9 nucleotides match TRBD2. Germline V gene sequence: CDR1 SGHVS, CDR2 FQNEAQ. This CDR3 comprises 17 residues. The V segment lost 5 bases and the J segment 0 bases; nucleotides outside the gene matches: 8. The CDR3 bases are TGTGCCAGCAGCAGGTGGGCTAGCGGGGTCTCCTACAATGAGCAGTTCTTC. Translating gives CASSRWASGVSYNEQFF.